A selection of T cell receptor beta chains follows, all from one sample in a study of CD8 T cells in Susac syndrome. One entry per CDR3 protein, called by TCRdb with MiXCR from the immunoSEQ multiplex PCR reads. Among 250,000 to 300,000 distinct CDR3 sequences listed, 85% were seen once. Sequences were obtained from CD8+ T cells from PBMCs. These receptors were obtained from a human donor with multiple sclerosis. Both conserved end residues are part of each CDR3. Each record gives: D gene, J gene, V gene, clone size, CDR3 protein, CDR3 DNA. The D gene is left open where the match is weak. The listing skips clone size in some rows; elsewhere it reads once, few, many or a size class.

>TRBD1|TRBJ1-1|TRBV19|.
CASSNRGRNTEAFF
TGTGCCAGTAGTAACAGGGGGCGGAACACTGAAGCTTTCTTT
>.|TRBJ2-5|TRBV6-4|few
CASSSEGDYGETQYF
TGTGCCAGCAGCTCAGAGGGGGACTACGGAGAGACCCAGTACTTC
>.|TRBJ2-7|TRBV28|few
CASSLLGYYEQYF
TGTGCCAGCAGTTTATTGGGGTACTACGAGCAGTACTTC
>.|TRBJ2-7|TRBV12-3/TRBV12-4|.
CASSPLTGEVYEQYF
TGTGCCAGCAGCCCACTAACGGGAGAGGTCTACGAGCAGTACTTC
>TRBD1|TRBJ1-2|TRBV4-1|.
CASSLKLRDRERGTIGYTF
TGCGCCAGCAGCCTAAAACTTCGGGACAGAGAGCGGGGGACTATTGGCTACACCTTC
>TRBD1|TRBJ2-3|TRBV9|.
CASSGQGSPTDTQYF
TGTGCCAGCAGCGGACAGGGGTCACCCACAGATACGCAGTATTTT
>TRBD2|TRBJ2-1|TRBV9|.
CASSYGTSDYNEQFF
TGTGCCAGCAGTTACGGGACTAGCGATTACAATGAGCAGTTCTTC
>TRBD2|TRBJ2-6|TRBV7-9|.
CASETRAGGATGANVLTF
TGTGCCAGCGAGACTAGAGCGGGAGGAGCCACTGGGGCCAACGTCCTGACTTTC
>.|TRBJ2-7|TRBV30|once
CAWILVSSYEQYF
TGTGCCTGGATATTAGTCAGTTCCTACGAGCAGTACTTC
>TRBD1|TRBJ2-7|TRBV27|.
CASSPGTGGEYEQYF
TGTGCCAGCAGTCCAGGGACAGGGGGCGAGTACGAGCAGTACTTC
>.|TRBJ1-2|TRBV7-9|.
CASSYPTDISQTGDGYTF
TGTGCCAGCAGCTACCCAACCGATATTTCCCAGACAGGAGACGGCTACACCTTC
>.|TRBJ1-2|TRBV13|.
CASSPQTGPEDGYTF
TGTGCCAGCAGCCCTCAGACAGGCCCCGAGGATGGCTACACCTTC
>.|TRBJ2-7|TRBV12-3/TRBV12-4|.
CASSQGLWTALYEQYF
TGTGCCAGCAGCCAGGGTTTATGGACAGCCCTCTACGAGCAGTACTTC
>.|TRBJ2-7|TRBV18|.
CASSPGGNYEQYF
TGTGCCAGCTCACCAGGAGGGAACTACGAGCAGTACTTC
>.|TRBJ1-1|TRBV15|once
CATSRDPAFTEAFF
TGTGCCACCAGCAGAGATCCCGCTTTCACTGAAGCTTTCTTT
>.|TRBJ2-5|TRBV9|.
CASSVEGTAQYF
TGTGCCAGCAGCGTCGAGGGGACGGCCCAGTACTTC
>.|TRBJ1-6|TRBV19|.
CASRIDGETALNSPLHF
TGTGCCAGTAGGATCGACGGGGAGACAGCTCTTAATTCACCCCTCCACTTT
>.|TRBJ2-1|TRBV6-1|few
CANGRWGNNNEQFF
TGTGCCAACGGCCGATGGGGGAACAACAATGAGCAGTTCTTC
>.|TRBJ2-3|TRBV28|.
CASSVYTPSTDTQYF
TGTGCCAGCAGTGTCTACACGCCTAGCACAGATACGCAGTATTTT
>TRBD1|TRBJ2-6|TRBV29-1|.
CSVDSRTGNGANVLTF
TGCAGCGTTGACTCCCGGACAGGGAACGGGGCCAACGTCCTGACTTTC
>.|TRBJ1-4|TRBV3-1|.
CASSQGRNEKLFF
TGTGCCAGCAGCCAAGGCCGTAATGAAAAACTGTTTTTT
>TRBD2|TRBJ2-7|TRBV9|.
CASSFGLAGGNYEQYF
TGTGCCAGCAGCTTTGGACTAGCGGGAGGGAACTACGAGCAGTACTTC
>TRBD1|TRBJ2-7|TRBV20-1|once
CSADRGSYEQYF
TGCAGCGCCGACAGGGGCTCCTACGAGCAGTACTTC
>TRBD1|TRBJ2-5|TRBV7-9|.
CASSSRDRGPRGYF
TGTGCCAGCAGCTCCCGGGACAGGGGTCCCCGCGGGTACTTC
>TRBD2|TRBJ2-1|TRBV27|once
CASRPRAGGIYNEQFF
TGTGCCAGCAGGCCCCGAGCGGGAGGAATCTACAATGAGCAGTTCTTC
>.|TRBJ1-2|TRBV27|few
CASSLYGPWGYGYTF
TGTGCCAGCAGTTTATATGGGCCGTGGGGCTATGGCTACACCTTC
>.|TRBJ2-7|TRBV6-2/TRBV6-3|.
CASSYLIGEAGEQYF
TGTGCCAGCAGTTACTTGATAGGGGAGGCAGGCGAGCAGTACTTC
>.|TRBJ1-5|TRBV21-1|.
CASTLPAQHF
TGTGCCAGCACCCTACCGGCCCAGCATTTT
>.|TRBJ1-4|TRBV5-5|.
CASSSAAGQGGINEKLFF
TGTGCCAGCAGCTCCGCAGCCGGGCAGGGAGGAATTAATGAAAAACTGTTTTTT
>TRBD2|TRBJ2-1|TRBV27|.
CASSPLFGGGRAFPYNEQFF
TGTGCCAGCAGCCCCCTCTTTGGGGGCGGGAGGGCCTTCCCCTACAATGAGCAGTTCTTC
>TRBD1|TRBJ2-7|TRBV5-1|.
CASSSGTGPTYEQYF
TGCGCCAGCAGCTCCGGGACAGGTCCGACCTACGAGCAGTACTTC
>.|TRBJ2-7|TRBV7-6|few
CASSLGGESYEQYF
TGTGCCAGCAGCTTAGGCGGGGAATCCTACGAGCAGTACTTC
>.|TRBJ2-7|TRBV7-9|.
CASSLVGGALDEQYF
TGTGCCAGCAGCTTAGTGGGGGGAGCTCTCGACGAGCAGTACTTC
>.|TRBJ2-7|TRBV6-5|.
CASKGVTDYSYEQYF
TGTGCCAGCAAGGGTGTCACAGACTACTCCTACGAGCAGTACTTC
>.|TRBJ1-1|TRBV6-5|.
CASSYGEGGGAFF
TGTGCCAGCAGTTACGGAGAAGGAGGGGGGGCTTTCTTT
>.|TRBJ1-1|TRBV14|.
CASSQRLGTEAFF
TGTGCCAGCAGCCAAAGGCTTGGAACTGAAGCTTTCTTT
>TRBD1|TRBJ2-2|TRBV11-2|.
CASTSLKIASGQGRTGELFF
TGTGCCAGCACCTCCCTTAAAATAGCATCGGGACAGGGTCGGACCGGGGAGCTGTTTTTT
>TRBD1|TRBJ1-1|TRBV20-1|.
CSAPGQGPPAEAFF
TGCAGTGCTCCGGGACAGGGTCCCCCCGCTGAAGCTTTCTTT
>TRBD1|TRBJ1-5|TRBV19|.
CASRRDREGYQPQHF
TGTGCCAGTAGGCGGGACAGGGAGGGGTATCAGCCCCAGCATTTT
>.|TRBJ2-2|TRBV9|once
CASSVVTGSTGELFF
TGTGCCAGCAGCGTAGTTACAGGCAGCACCGGGGAGCTGTTTTTT
>.|TRBJ2-1|TRBV6-5|.
CASSCSAPAYNEQFF
TGTGCCAGCAGTTGTAGCGCGCCCGCGTACAATGAGCAGTTCTTC
>.|TRBJ1-1|TRBV29-1|.
CSVQKLTSPEAFF
TGCAGCGTTCAAAAACTGACGAGCCCTGAAGCTTTCTTT
>.|TRBJ2-7|TRBV11-2|once
CASSYGTPSYEQYF
TGTGCCAGCAGCTACGGGACTCCCTCCTACGAGCAGTACTTC
>TRBD1|TRBJ1-5|TRBV20-1|once
CSARNWGQGGGRGNQPQHF
TGCAGTGCTAGAAATTGGGGCCAGGGGGGAGGAAGAGGCAATCAGCCCCAGCATTTT
>TRBD2|TRBJ2-1|TRBV7-9|once
CAVPEREGNNEQFF
TGTGCCGTCCCTGAGCGGGAGGGAAACAATGAGCAGTTCTTC
>.|TRBJ1-1|TRBV28|.
CASSLRFDGANTEAFF
TGTGCCAGCAGCCTGCGATTCGATGGGGCGAACACTGAAGCTTTCTTT
>TRBD2|TRBJ2-1|TRBV19|once
CAVPGGASYNEQFF
TGTGCCGTCCCGGGGGGTGCGTCCTACAATGAGCAGTTCTTC
>.|TRBJ1-4|TRBV6-5|.
CASRTGEKLFF
TGTGCCAGCAGAACCGGTGAAAAACTGTTTTTT
>.|TRBJ2-7|TRBV6-1|.
CASSWAGALPYYEQYF
TGTGCCAGCTCCTGGGCGGGGGCGCTCCCTTACTACGAGCAGTACTTC
>TRBD2|TRBJ2-1|TRBV7-9|.
CASGTGLAHEQFF
TGTGCCAGCGGAACGGGACTAGCCCATGAGCAGTTCTTC
>.|TRBJ1-5|TRBV28|.
CASRFLYSNQPQHF
TGTGCCAGCAGGTTCCTCTATAGCAATCAGCCCCAGCATTTT
>.|TRBJ2-2|TRBV29-1|.
CSVRREGELFF
TGCAGCGTTCGGCGGGAAGGGGAGCTGTTTTTT
>TRBD2|TRBJ2-1|TRBV7-3|.
CASSRLAGLNNEQFF
TGTGCCAGCAGCCGACTAGCGGGACTTAACAATGAGCAGTTCTTC
>TRBD2|TRBJ2-5|TRBV13|.
CASSFDGRAQETQYF
TGTGCCAGCAGCTTTGACGGGAGGGCCCAAGAGACCCAGTACTTC
>.|TRBJ2-2|TRBV6-5|.
CASSYGITGELFF
TGTGCCAGCAGTTATGGGATCACCGGGGAGCTGTTTTTT
>.|TRBJ2-1|TRBV5-6|.
CASSLGGISYNEQFF
TGTGCCAGCAGCTTAGGGGGGATATCCTACAATGAGCAGTTCTTC
>.|TRBJ2-7|TRBV27|.
CASSLSGHLPYEQYF
TGTGCCAGCAGTTTATCGGGACACTTGCCCTACGAGCAGTACTTC